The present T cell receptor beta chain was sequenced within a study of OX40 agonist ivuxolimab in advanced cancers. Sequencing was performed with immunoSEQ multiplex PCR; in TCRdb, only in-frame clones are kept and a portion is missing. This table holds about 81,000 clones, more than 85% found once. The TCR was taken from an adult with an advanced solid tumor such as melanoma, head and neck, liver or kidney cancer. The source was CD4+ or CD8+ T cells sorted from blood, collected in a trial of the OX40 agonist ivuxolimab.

CDR3 nucleotide sequence: TGCAGCGTTTGGCCCCTGGCACAGCAAGAGACCCAGTACTTC. Amino acid sequence: CSVWPLAQQETQYF. V and J are TRBV29-1 and TRBJ2-5; D not certain. CDR3 length: 14 amino acids. The V end lost 5 bases, the J end lost 2 bases, and 15 bases lay between the germline ends. Germline V lookup: CDR1 SQVTM, CDR2 ANQGSEA.